The subject of this entry is one T cell receptor (beta chain). Its specificity is not known. Each PCR replicate from the sorted subsets contained about 210 ng DNA, which is about 30,000 T cell genomes. Original handling: With immunoSEQ giving junction-only sequences and no quality scores, filtering differed. Measured with immunoSEQ multiplex PCR; TCRdb has only the in-frame clones, and not every one. The DNA was the basis for D and trimming; V, J and clone size are from that table. Altogether around 2.3 million clones are present, around 95% being singletons, with the ten largest covering approximately 0.13%. This CDR3 comprises 14 residues. Germline CDR1 is KGHSH and CDR2 is LQKENI. V lost 7 bases and J lost 8; bases outside the gene matches: 13. This specimen belongs to a study of shared clonotypes between healthy human individuals. Study-wide results and limits: Clonotype sharing across several donors was observed for around 4.8% of naive CD4 clonotypes.

The chain joins TRBV18 to TRBJ1-2, with 7 bases matching TRBD1. The sequence was collected from a man between 18 and 29 years old in good health. The sequenced sample consisted of naive CD4+ T cells sorted from blood. Indicated subset: CD45RA+ positively selected. The CDR3: CASYRDSQPMGYTF. The CDR3 region has the DNA TGTGCCAGCTACCGGGACAGCCAACCTATGGGCTACACCTTC.